Below, 4 T cell receptor beta chains from the same sample are listed, as sequenced in a study of T cell repertoires in cytomegalovirus infection. TCRdb re-analysed the reads in MiXCR, keeping a single row per CDR3 protein. The table has approximately 500,000 distinct CDR3 sequences, 30% to 40% seen once; the top ten hold roughly 16%. These TCRs' antigens remain unknown. The sequencing used cultured PBMCs, collected from culture after CMV antigen stimulation. The receptors were sampled from a human donor in good health (CMV status not recorded). Some clones in this sample may be carry-over from other donors' samples.

The gene calls are TRBV11-1 and TRBJ2-6, with a tentative D call TRBD1 (5 bases). Germline V lookup: CDR1 SGHAT, CDR2 FQDESV (reference sequence). Trimming pared 5 bases from V and 3 bases from J, leaving 17 bases between. The CDR3 totals 17 residues. The DNA of the CDR3 is TGTGCCAGCAGCCGATACGTCAGGGTAATTGGGGCCAACGTCCTGACTTTC. Translated: CASSRYVRVIGANVLTF.

The chain combines TRBV3-1 with TRBJ2-1, with D perhaps matching TRBD2 (5 bases). CDR1 is LGHDT and CDR2 is YNNKEL in the germline V gene (reference sequence). Trimming cost V 2 bases and J 7 bases, with 9 bases left between them. There are 13 residues in the CDR3. In nucleotides, the CDR3 is TGTGCCAGCAGCCAACGTAGCGCGAATGAGCAGTTCTTC. It translates to CASSQRSANEQFF.

This clonotype was picked up a small number of times. J is TRBJ2-3 and V is TRBV6-4; TRBD2 matches 8 bases. CDR3 length: 15 amino acids. V lost 5 bases, J lost 4 bases, and 8 bases stayed unmatched. The V gene's germline CDR1 is MRHNA and CDR2 SNTAGT. Written as DNA, the CDR3 is TGTGCCAGCAGTTTGATAGCGGGATCGGCAGATACGCAGTATTTT. This codes for CASSLIAGSADTQYF.

This clonotype was detected only a few times. The chain is built from TRBV5-1 and TRBJ2-1; 8 bases map to TRBD2. This CDR3 region has 15 residues. V was clipped by 4 bases and J by 8 bases; unmatched bases: 11. Germline loops: CDR1 SGHRS, CDR2 YFSETQ. The CDR3 DNA reads TGCGCCAGCAGCAGGGGACTAGTGCCGCTCGATGAGCAGTTCTTC. Its protein product is CASSRGLVPLDEQFF. Complete variable domain (other parts from reference TRBV5-1 and TRBJ2-1): KAGVTQTPRYLIKTRGQQVTLSCSPISGHRSVSWYQQTPGQGLQFLFEYFSETQRNKGNFPGRFSGRQFSNSRSEMNVSTLELGDSALYLCASSRGLVPLDEQFFGPGTRLTVL.